A selection of T cell receptor beta chains follows, all from one sample in a study of blood T cell repertoires in COVID-19. Data came from immunoSEQ multiplex PCR; TCRdb stores just in-frame clones and leaves some out. The data contain around 210,000 clones, over 75% of them seen just once; the ten biggest clones take up about 5.1%. Sequenced: peripheral blood. The source of these receptors is a man aged 50 to 60 with COVID-19, enrolled during active disease. CDR3s include the opening cysteine and the closing phenylalanine or tryptophan. Fields, in order: J gene, V gene, D gene, clone size, CDR3 protein, CDR3 DNA. A D gene is named only where the DNA matches it firmly. Size tells how often a clone was seen (once, few, many) or the class of an expanded clone, and some rows leave it out.

J gene: TRBJ1-2; V gene: TRBV3-1/TRBV3-2; D gene: TRBD1; clone size: .; CDR3 protein: CASRARLTGGPSNYGYTF; CDR3 DNA: TGTGCCAGCAGGGCAAGGTTGACAGGGGGCCCCTCTAACTATGGCTACACCTTC
J gene: TRBJ2-3; V gene: TRBV5-1; D gene: TRBD2; clone size: .; CDR3 protein: CASSIDSGGPTDTQYF; CDR3 DNA: TGCGCCAGCAGCATCGATAGCGGGGGCCCCACAGATACGCAGTATTTT
J gene: TRBJ1-1; V gene: TRBV7-3; D gene: .; clone size: .; CDR3 protein: CASSRQPLGTEAFF; CDR3 DNA: TGTGCCAGCAGCCGACAGCCCTTGGGCACTGAAGCTTTCTTT
J gene: TRBJ2-2; V gene: TRBV18; D gene: TRBD1; clone size: .; CDR3 protein: CASSPRDSPNTGELFF; CDR3 DNA: TGTGCCAGCTCACCACGGGACAGCCCGAACACCGGGGAGCTGTTTTTT
J gene: TRBJ2-2; V gene: TRBV25-1; D gene: TRBD2; clone size: .; CDR3 protein: CASIGLAGAGELFF; CDR3 DNA: TGTGCCAGCATCGGACTAGCGGGGGCCGGGGAGCTGTTTTTT
J gene: TRBJ1-1; V gene: TRBV7-9; D gene: TRBD1; clone size: .; CDR3 protein: CASSHRGPNTEAFF; CDR3 DNA: TGTGCCAGCAGCCACAGGGGCCCGAACACTGAAGCTTTCTTT
J gene: TRBJ2-7; V gene: TRBV9; D gene: .; clone size: .; CDR3 protein: CASSAGGGSSYEQYF; CDR3 DNA: TGTGCCAGCAGCGCCGGGGGAGGCAGCTCCTACGAGCAGTACTTC
J gene: TRBJ1-6; V gene: TRBV19; D gene: .; clone size: few; CDR3 protein: CASRLGGHGSSPLHF; CDR3 DNA: TGTGCCAGTAGGCTCGGGGGGCATGGCAGTTCACCCCTCCACTTT
J gene: TRBJ2-5; V gene: TRBV11-3; D gene: TRBD2; clone size: .; CDR3 protein: CASSRGVGETQYF; CDR3 DNA: TGTGCCAGCAGCCGGGGGGTAGGGGAGACCCAGTACTTC
J gene: TRBJ2-7; V gene: TRBV12-5; D gene: .; clone size: once; CDR3 protein: CASGRGGEGGSYEQYF; CDR3 DNA: TGTGCTAGTGGTCGAGGGGGCGAGGGGGGATCCTACGAGCAGTACTTC
J gene: TRBJ2-4; V gene: TRBV13; D gene: .; clone size: .; CDR3 protein: CASSFAGYHIQYF; CDR3 DNA: TGTGCCAGCAGCTTTGCCGGGTATCACATTCAGTACTTC
J gene: TRBJ1-4; V gene: TRBV5-8; D gene: TRBD1; clone size: .; CDR3 protein: CASSFGTGAPEKLFF; CDR3 DNA: TGTGCCAGCAGCTTTGGGACAGGGGCCCCTGAAAAACTGTTTTTT
J gene: TRBJ1-3; V gene: TRBV19; D gene: .; clone size: once; CDR3 protein: CASSHLNSGNTIYF; CDR3 DNA: TGTGCCAGTAGTCACTTGAACTCTGGAAACACCATATATTTT
J gene: TRBJ1-6; V gene: TRBV7-2; D gene: .; clone size: .; CDR3 protein: CASSLETARGSPLHF; CDR3 DNA: TGTGCCAGCAGCTTAGAGACAGCGCGAGGCTCACCCCTCCACTTT
J gene: TRBJ2-7; V gene: TRBV11-2; D gene: TRBD1; clone size: .; CDR3 protein: CASSQPDRGSYEQYF; CDR3 DNA: TGTGCCAGCAGCCAACCGGACAGGGGCTCCTACGAGCAGTACTTC
J gene: TRBJ1-2; V gene: TRBV9; D gene: TRBD1; clone size: .; CDR3 protein: CASSFTGDYGYTF; CDR3 DNA: TGTGCCAGCAGTTTTACAGGGGACTATGGCTACACCTTC
J gene: TRBJ2-2; V gene: TRBV2; D gene: TRBD1; clone size: .; CDR3 protein: CASNWDRGGTGELFF; CDR3 DNA: TGTGCCAGCAATTGGGACAGGGGAGGCACCGGGGAGCTGTTTTTT
J gene: TRBJ2-2; V gene: TRBV11-2; D gene: TRBD1; clone size: .; CDR3 protein: CASSEYRGLRDTGELFF; CDR3 DNA: TGTGCCAGCAGCGAGTACAGGGGGTTAAGGGACACCGGGGAGCTGTTTTTT
J gene: TRBJ2-3; V gene: TRBV19; D gene: .; clone size: .; CDR3 protein: CASSIGGGTDTQYF; CDR3 DNA: TGTGCCAGTAGTATAGGCGGTGGCACAGATACGCAGTATTTT
J gene: TRBJ2-3; V gene: TRBV3-1/TRBV3-2; D gene: TRBD2; clone size: .; CDR3 protein: CASSRVGGGLTDTQYF; CDR3 DNA: TGTGCCAGCAGCCGTGTCGGCGGGGGGTTAACAGATACGCAGTATTTT
J gene: TRBJ1-2; V gene: TRBV27; D gene: .; clone size: .; CDR3 protein: CASRGSGYGYTF; CDR3 DNA: TGTGCCAGCAGGGGCAGTGGCTATGGCTACACCTTC
J gene: TRBJ2-6; V gene: TRBV30; D gene: TRBD1; clone size: .; CDR3 protein: CAWSVVGQGLSGANVLTF; CDR3 DNA: TGTGCCTGGAGTGTAGTTGGACAGGGCTTATCTGGGGCCAACGTCCTGACTTTC
J gene: TRBJ1-1; V gene: TRBV10-3; D gene: TRBD1; clone size: .; CDR3 protein: CAISDLGQGMNTEAFF; CDR3 DNA: TGTGCCATCAGTGATCTTGGACAGGGTATGAACACTGAAGCTTTCTTT
J gene: TRBJ2-2; V gene: TRBV2; D gene: .; clone size: few; CDR3 protein: CASAFPRGGELFF; CDR3 DNA: TGTGCCAGCGCTTTCCCCAGGGGCGGGGAGCTGTTTTTT
J gene: TRBJ2-3; V gene: TRBV4-2; D gene: TRBD2; clone size: .; CDR3 protein: CASSQAGLAGMGDTQYF; CDR3 DNA: TGTGCCAGCAGCCAAGCGGGACTAGCGGGGATGGGGGATACGCAGTATTTT
J gene: TRBJ2-7; V gene: TRBV6-2/TRBV6-3; D gene: TRBD2; clone size: .; CDR3 protein: CASSSTSGAYEQYF; CDR3 DNA: TGTGCCAGCAGTTCGACTAGCGGGGCCTACGAGCAGTACTTC
J gene: TRBJ1-2; V gene: TRBV3-1/TRBV3-2; D gene: .; clone size: .; CDR3 protein: CASSGVAGVGYTF; CDR3 DNA: TGTGCCAGCAGCGGCGTGGCGGGAGTGGGCTACACCTTC
J gene: TRBJ2-5; V gene: TRBV19; D gene: TRBD2; clone size: .; CDR3 protein: CASSPRLAGRQETQYF; CDR3 DNA: TGTGCCAGTAGTCCTCGACTAGCGGGGAGACAAGAGACCCAGTACTTC
J gene: TRBJ2-1; V gene: TRBV13; D gene: .; clone size: .; CDR3 protein: CASSLELGRINEQFF; CDR3 DNA: TGTGCCAGCAGCTTAGAGTTGGGCAGGATCAATGAGCAGTTCTTC
J gene: TRBJ2-7; V gene: TRBV13; D gene: TRBD1; clone size: once; CDR3 protein: CASSSGTGTYEQYF; CDR3 DNA: TGTGCCAGCAGCTCCGGGACAGGGACCTACGAGCAGTACTTC
J gene: TRBJ2-5; V gene: TRBV19; D gene: TRBD2; clone size: .; CDR3 protein: CASRASGLAGGGTQYF; CDR3 DNA: TGTGCCAGTAGAGCTTCGGGACTAGCGGGGGGAGGGACCCAGTACTTC
J gene: TRBJ1-5; V gene: TRBV4-1; D gene: .; clone size: few; CDR3 protein: CASSPGGSNQPQHF; CDR3 DNA: TGCGCCAGCAGCCCCGGGGGGAGCAATCAGCCCCAGCATTTT
J gene: TRBJ1-2; V gene: TRBV7-2; D gene: TRBD1; clone size: .; CDR3 protein: CASSFTGVGYTF; CDR3 DNA: TGTGCCAGCAGCTTCACAGGGGTTGGCTACACCTTC
J gene: TRBJ2-7; V gene: TRBV5-1; D gene: .; clone size: .; CDR3 protein: CASSQGGREQYF; CDR3 DNA: TGCGCCAGCAGCCAGGGGGGCAGGGAGCAGTACTTC
J gene: TRBJ1-2; V gene: TRBV4-2; D gene: .; clone size: .; CDR3 protein: CASSQDAQQAWGYTF; CDR3 DNA: TGTGCCAGCAGCCAAGACGCACAGCAGGCCTGGGGCTACACCTTC
J gene: TRBJ1-1; V gene: TRBV24-1; D gene: TRBD1; clone size: .; CDR3 protein: CATSGGNTEAFF; CDR3 DNA: TGTGCCACCTCAGGGGGGAACACTGAAGCTTTCTTT
J gene: TRBJ2-3; V gene: TRBV3-1/TRBV3-2; D gene: TRBD1; clone size: .; CDR3 protein: CASSQDTGGDTQYF; CDR3 DNA: TGTGCCAGCAGCCAAGATACAGGGGGAGATACGCAGTATTTT
J gene: TRBJ1-4; V gene: TRBV2; D gene: .; clone size: .; CDR3 protein: CASSGSSPGTNEKLFF; CDR3 DNA: TGTGCCAGCAGTGGTTCCAGTCCGGGAACTAATGAAAAACTGTTTTTT
J gene: TRBJ1-2; V gene: TRBV12-3/TRBV12-4; D gene: .; clone size: .; CDR3 protein: CASSFQGNYGYTF; CDR3 DNA: TGTGCCAGCAGTTTTCAGGGAAACTATGGCTACACCTTC